Listed here are 24 T cell receptor beta chains from one sample, sequenced in a study of T cells in Graves' hyperthyroidism and ophthalmopathy. The CDR3 regions of TCR beta were amplified from RNA transcripts. In the first-round RT-PCR of the TCR CDR3, the HTBI primer set was used. Each CDR3 protein gets one entry after TCRdb re-called the multiplex PCR reads with MiXCR. The sample has hundreds of thousands of distinct CDR3 sequences; about 14% are singletons. The material sequenced was blood. These receptors were obtained from a young woman with Graves' hyperthyroidism.

With respect to this clonotype: This clone may be a read error of a much larger clone one base away. V gene TRBV6-2 or TRBV6-3 combines with J gene TRBJ2-7; no definite D call. The CDR3 runs 13 residues. From germline, CDR1 is MNHEY and CDR2 SVGEGT. The CDR3 loop reads CASSYPKLYERYF. Here the CDR3 DNA reads TGTGCCAGCAGTTACCCAAAACTTTACGAGCGGTACTTC.

This clonotype was recorded many times. The chain has TRBV7-9 and TRBJ2-7; no definite D call. CDR1 is SEHNR and CDR2 is FQNEAQ in the germline V gene (reference sequence). V lost 4 bases to trimming and J lost 5 bases, with 12 bases between them. CDR3 length: 13 amino acids. CDR3 residues: CASSWLVNDEQYF. As DNA, the CDR3 is TGTGCCAGCAGCTGGCTAGTGAATGACGAGCAGTACTTC.

The V gene is TRBV4-1, the J gene TRBJ2-1; TRBD2 might be the D (5 bases). The germline V and J ends were trimmed by 0 bases and 9 bases, with 18 bases remaining between them. The CDR3 covers 16 residues. Germline CDR1 is MGHRA and CDR2 is YSYEKL. CDR3 DNA: TGCGCCAGCAGCCAAGATCATCCTAGCTGGGGTTCTGAGCAGTTCTTC. The encoded protein is CASSQDHPSWGSEQFF.

This clonotype showed up many times. The V call is TRBV28, the J call TRBJ1-3, with 9 bases fitting TRBD1. From germline, CDR1 is MDHEN and CDR2 SYDVKM. The CDR3 sequence is 18 residues long. V gave up 4 bases and J gave up 3 bases; unmatched junction bases: 13. This CDR3 reads CASSSKILDRGGGNTIYF. The CDR3 DNA sequence: TGTGCCAGCAGTTCTAAAATCCTCGACAGGGGGGGTGGAAACACCATATATTTT.

The rearrangement joins TRBV19 to TRBJ1-2; D gene ambiguous. Trimming cost V 4 bases and J 3 bases, with 6 bases left between them. The CDR3 sequence is 12 residues long. Germline CDR1 and CDR2: LNHDA and SQIVND (reference sequence). The CDR3 nucleotides read TGTGCCAGTAGTACCAGCCACTATGGCTACACCTTC. This translates into CASSTSHYGYTF.

The chain joins TRBV12-3 or TRBV12-4 to TRBJ2-7, with TRBD2 identical over 11 bases. The CDR3 contains 19 residues. Trimming cost V 6 bases and J 7 bases; bases outside gene matches: 23. The CDR3 bases are TGTGCCAGCAGCTTGGAAGGGACTAGCGGTTCCCCGGGAGGCAATGAGCAGTACTTC. Translating gives CASSLEGTSGSPGGNEQYF.

This clonotype was counted ten times or more. The genes are TRBV20-1 and TRBJ2-3; D may match TRBD1 or TRBD2 (5 bases each). Germline assignment: CDR1 DFQATT and CDR2 SNEGSKA (reference sequence). The CDR3 consists of 14 residues. The ends were cut back, 5 bases at V and 0 bases at J, with 12 bases in the middle. This CDR3 is CSAAGTSSTDTQYF. For the CDR3, the DNA is TGCAGTGCTGCCGGGACGTCTAGCACAGATACGCAGTATTTT.

This chain's CDR3 is CASSSSWDYNEQFF. In nucleotides, the CDR3 is TGTGCCAGCAGTTCGAGCTGGGACTACAATGAGCAGTTCTTC. The V gene is TRBV6-1, the J gene TRBJ2-1, with D unresolved. Germline V lookup: CDR1 MNHNS, CDR2 SASEGT. The CDR3 covers 14 residues. V lost 5 bases, J lost 3 bases, and 11 bases lay in between.

This clonotype has more than one count but fewer than ten. This chain connects TRBV7-9 to TRBJ2-1; D is possibly TRBD2 (6 bases). The CDR3 is 17 residues long. Germline values: CDR1 SEHNR, CDR2 FQNEAQ (reference sequence). The V gene lost 4 bases and the J gene lost 3 bases, with 19 bases spanning the gap. This CDR3 reads CASSYPAAGTRYNEQFF. Here the CDR3 DNA reads TGTGCCAGCAGCTACCCCGCCGCCGGGACTCGCTACAATGAGCAGTTCTTC.

This clonotype was observed a handful of times. V and J are TRBV11-2 and TRBJ2-7; D may be TRBD1 or TRBD2 (5 bases each). Deletions cut 5 bases from V and 11 bases from J, with 25 bases between. The CDR3 has 15 amino acids. Per the germline V gene, CDR1 is SGHAT and CDR2 is FQNNGV. DNA for the CDR3: TGTGCCAGCAGCCCCGATCGGACTGGGGGTCTAAAGGAGTACTTC. Translating it yields CASSPDRTGGLKEYF. Complete variable domain (other parts from reference TRBV11-2 and TRBJ2-7): EAGVAQSPRYKIIEKRQSVAFWCNPISGHATLYWYQQILGQGPKLLIQFQNNGVVDDSQLPKDRFSAERLKGVDSTLKIQPAKLEDSAVYLCASSPDRTGGLKEYFGPGTRLTVT.

This clonotype was seen repeatedly, ten times or more. The chain joins TRBV12-3 or TRBV12-4 to TRBJ2-3; D is unclear. Trimming pared 2 bases from V and 0 bases from J, leaving 6 bases between. CDR3 length equals 14 residues. The CDR3 DNA follows: TGTGCCAGCAGTTTAATGAGCAGCACAGATACGCAGTATTTT. This gives the protein CASSLMSSTDTQYF.

This clonotype occurred many times. DNA for the CDR3: TGTGCCAGCAGTTTATTCCGGGGCATCTCCTACAATGAGCAGTTCTTC. As protein: CASSLFRGISYNEQFF. The rearrangement uses TRBV28 and TRBJ2-1, with D possibly being TRBD1 or TRBD2 (5 bases each). V lost 1 base to trimming and J lost 0 bases, with 10 bases between them. Germline CDR1 and CDR2: MDHEN and SYDVKM. The CDR3 length is 16 residues. Full variable domain (outside the CDR3, taken from reference TRBV28 and TRBJ2-1): DVKVTQSSRYLVKRTGEKVFLECVQDMDHENMFWYRQDPGLGLRLIYFSYDVKMKEKGDIPEGYSVSREKKERFSLILESASTNQTSMYLCASSLFRGISYNEQFFGPGTRLTVL.

This clonotype has at least ten counts. V usage is TRBV28 and J usage is TRBJ2-7; 7 nucleotides agree with TRBD2. V trimming: 6 bases; J trimming: 2 bases; junction bases outside the gene matches: 4. Germline-derived CDR1 and CDR2 are MDHEN and SYDVKM. The CDR3 contains 13 residues. This chain's CDR3 is CASSQGLAYEQYF. CDR3 coding DNA: TGTGCCAGCAGCCAAGGACTAGCCTACGAGCAGTACTTC.

There are a few counts of this clonotype. The rearrangement links TRBV6-1 to TRBJ1-6; TRBD1 aligns across 7 bases. The CDR3 has 14 amino acids. Germline-derived CDR1 and CDR2 are MNHNS and SASEGT. V shed 6 bases and J 9 bases; nucleotides not matched to a gene: 8. In nucleotides, the CDR3 is TGTGCCAGCAGAGTCAGGGGGGACAGTTCACCCCTCCACTTT. Amino acid sequence: CASRVRGDSSPLHF.

This clonotype has a count of ten or more. The chain has TRBV9 and TRBJ2-7; D assignment may be TRBD1 or TRBD2 (5 bases each). Germline-derived CDR1 and CDR2 are SGDLS and YYNGEE. The CDR3 has 13 residues. The V end was cut by 4 bases, the J end by 4 bases, with 12 bases between. The CDR3 bases are TGTGCCAGCAGCATAGGGACGGAGTACGAGCAGTACTTC. Encoded protein: CASSIGTEYEQYF.

There are many counts of this clonotype. The rearrangement joins TRBV4-1 to TRBJ1-1; D unclear. This CDR3 spans 15 amino acids. The V and J ends lost 1 base and 0 bases respectively, with 9 bases between them. Germline-derived CDR1 and CDR2 are MGHRA and YSYEKL. The CDR3 DNA is TGCGCCAGCAGCCAAGCCCGACTGATGAACACTGAAGCTTTCTTT. Protein product: CASSQARLMNTEAFF.

In this sample, this clonotype turned up a few times. This chain joins TRBV28 and TRBJ2-2; tentatively, D is TRBD1 or TRBD2 (5 bases each). Germline loops: CDR1 MDHEN, CDR2 SYDVKM. This CDR3 comprises 16 residues. Trimming left V 6 bases short and J 1 base short, with 15 bases between. CDR3: CASSPGTAMNTGELFF. The CDR3 nucleotides read TGTGCCAGCAGCCCCGGGACCGCCATGAACACCGGGGAGCTGTTTTTT. The full variable domain, rest sourced from reference TRBV28 and TRBJ2-2, is DVKVTQSSRYLVKRTGEKVFLECVQDMDHENMFWYRQDPGLGLRLIYFSYDVKMKEKGDIPEGYSVSREKKERFSLILESASTNQTSMYLCASSPGTAMNTGELFFGEGSRLTVL.

This clonotype was recorded many times. V usage is TRBV6-2 or TRBV6-3 and J usage is TRBJ2-7, with no clear D. There are 12 residues in the CDR3. V dropped 0 bases and J dropped 4 bases, with 4 bases sitting between them. The germline V gene encodes CDR1 MNHEY and CDR2 SVGEGT. The CDR3 sequence: CASSYSQYEQYF. CDR3 nucleotide sequence: TGTGCCAGCAGTTACTCACAGTACGAGCAGTACTTC.

This clonotype has more than one count but fewer than ten. The chain has TRBV7-3 and TRBJ2-7; the D gene is possibly TRBD2 (6 bases). CDR3 length: 13 residues. The germline gives CDR1 SGHTA, CDR2 FQGTGA. V lost 2 bases, J lost 7 bases, and 12 bases lay in between. The CDR3 DNA reads TGTGCCAGCAGCTTATTAGGGGCGGGGGAGCAGTACTTC. Its translation: CASSLLGAGEQYF.

This chain uses TRBV6-5 with TRBJ2-5; 9 bases are a match to TRBD2. CDR1 and CDR2 (germline): MNHEY, SVGAGI. The V segment lost 6 bases and the J segment 5 bases; nucleotides outside the gene matches: 10. The CDR3 contains 15 residues. CDR3 bases: TGTGCCAGCAGATTAGCGGGAGTAAAGGAGGAGACCCAGTACTTC. Protein sequence: CASRLAGVKEETQYF.

This clonotype was detected only a few times. The chain has TRBV9 and TRBJ1-3; D ambiguous. Trimming removed 0 bases from V and 0 bases from J, with 13 bases in between. CDR1 and CDR2 from the germline V gene are SGDLS and YYNGEE. The CDR3 length is 17 residues. The CDR3 loop is CASSVENRYSSGNTIYF. The CDR3 DNA reads TGTGCCAGCAGCGTAGAAAATAGGTATTCCTCTGGAAACACCATATATTTT.

In regard to this clonotype: A much larger clonotype is one base distant, so this may be a read error. V usage is TRBV12-3 or TRBV12-4 and J usage is TRBJ2-2; D may be TRBD2 (7 bases). Trimming took 4 bases from V and 5 from J, leaving 14 bases between them. This CDR3 is built from 15 residues. For the CDR3, the DNA is TGTGCCAGCAGTTCACGGGGGGCGCGGACCGGGGAGCTGTTTTTT. Its translation: CASSSRGARTGELFF.

In this sample, this clonotype turned up many times. This chain links TRBV11-3 with TRBJ2-3; D gene unclear. CDR1 is SGHNT and CDR2 is YENEEA in the germline V gene. The CDR3 length is 15 residues. The V end was cut by 5 bases, the J end by 4 bases, with 16 bases between. CDR3 sequence: CASSPILRQADTQYF. CDR3 DNA: TGTGCCAGCAGCCCTATTCTAAGGCAGGCAGATACGCAGTATTTT.

This clonotype was seen more than once but under ten times. This rearrangement joins TRBV7-9 to TRBJ2-7; 8 bases match TRBD1. Germline trimming cut 5 bases from V and 8 bases from J; bases unmatched to any gene: 5. There are 12 residues in the CDR3. Germline assignment: CDR1 SEHNR and CDR2 FQNEAQ (reference sequence). CDR3 in amino acids: CASSNRQGQQYF. The CDR3 coding sequence is TGTGCCAGCAGCAATCGACAGGGGCAGCAGTACTTC.